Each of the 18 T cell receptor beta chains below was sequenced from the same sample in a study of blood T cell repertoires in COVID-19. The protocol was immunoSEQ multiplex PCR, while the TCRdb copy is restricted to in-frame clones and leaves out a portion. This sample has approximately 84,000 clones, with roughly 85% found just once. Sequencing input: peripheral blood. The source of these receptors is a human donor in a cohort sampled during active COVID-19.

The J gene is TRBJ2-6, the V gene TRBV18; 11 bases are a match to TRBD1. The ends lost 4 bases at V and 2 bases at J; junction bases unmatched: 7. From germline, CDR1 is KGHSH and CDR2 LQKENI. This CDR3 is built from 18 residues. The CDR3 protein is CASSRDGQGAPGANVLTF. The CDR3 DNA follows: TGTGCCAGCTCACGGGACGGACAGGGGGCGCCTGGGGCCAACGTCCTGACTTTC.

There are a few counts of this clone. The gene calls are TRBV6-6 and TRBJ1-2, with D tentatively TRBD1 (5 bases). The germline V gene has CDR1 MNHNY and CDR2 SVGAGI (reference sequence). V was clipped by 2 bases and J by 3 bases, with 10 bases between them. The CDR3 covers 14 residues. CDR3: CASSYGTPDYGYTF. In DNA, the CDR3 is TGTGCCAGCAGTTACGGGACTCCGGACTATGGCTACACCTTC.

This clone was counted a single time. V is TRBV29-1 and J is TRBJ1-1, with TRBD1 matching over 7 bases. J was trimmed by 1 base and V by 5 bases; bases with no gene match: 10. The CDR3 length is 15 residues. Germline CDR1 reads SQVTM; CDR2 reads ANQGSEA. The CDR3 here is CSVLPNRGGNTEAFF. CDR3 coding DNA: TGCAGCGTTCTACCGAACAGGGGCGGGAACACTGAAGCTTTCTTT.

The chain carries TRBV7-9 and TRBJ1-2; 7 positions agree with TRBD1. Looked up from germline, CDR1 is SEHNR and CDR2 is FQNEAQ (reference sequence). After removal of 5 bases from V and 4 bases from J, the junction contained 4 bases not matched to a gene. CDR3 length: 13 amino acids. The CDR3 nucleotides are TGTGCCAGCAGCCCGGGACAGATCTATGGCTACACCTTC. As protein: CASSPGQIYGYTF.

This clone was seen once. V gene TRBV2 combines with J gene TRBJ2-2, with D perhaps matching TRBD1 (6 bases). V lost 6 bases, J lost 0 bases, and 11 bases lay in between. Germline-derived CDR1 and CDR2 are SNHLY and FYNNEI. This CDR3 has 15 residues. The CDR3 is CASRTGTSNTGELFF. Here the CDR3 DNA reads TGTGCCAGCAGGACCGGGACATCGAACACCGGGGAGCTGTTTTTT.

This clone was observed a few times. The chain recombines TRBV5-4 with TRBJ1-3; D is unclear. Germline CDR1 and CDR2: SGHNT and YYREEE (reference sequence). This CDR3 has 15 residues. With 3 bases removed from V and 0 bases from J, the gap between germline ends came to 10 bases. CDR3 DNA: TGTGCCAGCAGCTCAGGCGGGAACTCTGGAAACACCATATATTTT. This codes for CASSSGGNSGNTIYF.

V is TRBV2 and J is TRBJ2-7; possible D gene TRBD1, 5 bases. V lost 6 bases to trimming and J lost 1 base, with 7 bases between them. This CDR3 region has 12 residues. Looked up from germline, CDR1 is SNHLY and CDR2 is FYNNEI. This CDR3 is CASSRQSYEQYF. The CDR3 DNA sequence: TGTGCCAGCAGCCGACAGTCCTACGAGCAGTACTTC. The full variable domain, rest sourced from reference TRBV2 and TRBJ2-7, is EPEVTQTPSHQVTQMGQEVILRCVPISNHLYFYWYRQILGQKVEFLVSFYNNEISEKSEIFDDQFSVERPDGSNFTLKIRSTKLEDSAMYFCASSRQSYEQYFGPGTRLTVT.

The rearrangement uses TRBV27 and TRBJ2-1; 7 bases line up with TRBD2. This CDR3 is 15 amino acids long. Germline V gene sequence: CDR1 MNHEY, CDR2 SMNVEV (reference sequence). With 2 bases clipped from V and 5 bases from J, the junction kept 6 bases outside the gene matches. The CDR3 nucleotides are TGTGCCAGCAGTTTACTGCCGGGGGGTCACAATGAGCAGTTCTTC. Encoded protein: CASSLLPGGHNEQFF.

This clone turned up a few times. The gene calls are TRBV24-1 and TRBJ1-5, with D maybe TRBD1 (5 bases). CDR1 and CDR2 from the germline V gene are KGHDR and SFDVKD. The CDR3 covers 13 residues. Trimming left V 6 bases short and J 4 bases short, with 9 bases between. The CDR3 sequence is CATSSGWNQPQHF. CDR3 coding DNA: TGTGCCACCAGTTCAGGGTGGAATCAGCCCCAGCATTTT.

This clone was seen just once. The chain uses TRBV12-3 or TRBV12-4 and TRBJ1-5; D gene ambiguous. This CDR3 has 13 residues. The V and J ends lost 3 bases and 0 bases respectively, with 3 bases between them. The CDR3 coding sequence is TGTGCCAGCAGTTTGAGTAGCAATCAGCCCCAGCATTTT. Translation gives CASSLSSNQPQHF.

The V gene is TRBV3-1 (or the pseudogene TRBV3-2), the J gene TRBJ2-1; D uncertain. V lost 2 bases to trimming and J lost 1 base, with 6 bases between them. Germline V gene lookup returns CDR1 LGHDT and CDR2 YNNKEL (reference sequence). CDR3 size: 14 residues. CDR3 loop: CASSQQQSYNEQFF. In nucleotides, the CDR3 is TGTGCCAGCAGCCAACAACAGTCCTACAATGAGCAGTTCTTC.

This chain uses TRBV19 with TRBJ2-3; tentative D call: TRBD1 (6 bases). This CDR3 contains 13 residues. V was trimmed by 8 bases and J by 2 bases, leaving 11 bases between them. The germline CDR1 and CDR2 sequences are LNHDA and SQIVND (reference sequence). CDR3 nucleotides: TGTGCCAGTGGGGGCAGCTACACAGATACGCAGTATTTT. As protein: CASGGSYTDTQYF.

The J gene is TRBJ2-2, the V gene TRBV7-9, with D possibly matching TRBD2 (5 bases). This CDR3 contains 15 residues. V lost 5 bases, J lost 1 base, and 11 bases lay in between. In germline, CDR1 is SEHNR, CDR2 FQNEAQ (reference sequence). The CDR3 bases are TGTGCCAGCAGCCGTGGACTGATGAACACCGGGGAGCTGTTTTTT. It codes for CASSRGLMNTGELFF.

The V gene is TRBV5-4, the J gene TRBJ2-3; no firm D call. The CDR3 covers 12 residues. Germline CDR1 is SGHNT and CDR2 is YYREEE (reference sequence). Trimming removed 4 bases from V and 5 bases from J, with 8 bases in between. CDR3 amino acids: CASSLPGDTQYF. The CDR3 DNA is TGTGCCAGCAGCCTCCCCGGAGATACGCAGTATTTT.

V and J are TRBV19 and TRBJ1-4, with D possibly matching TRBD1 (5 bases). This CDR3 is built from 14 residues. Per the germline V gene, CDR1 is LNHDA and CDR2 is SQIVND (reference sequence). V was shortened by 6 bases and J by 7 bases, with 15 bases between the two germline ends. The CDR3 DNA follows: TGTGCCAGTAGAGCAGGGTTATCGAGTGAAAAACTGTTTTTT. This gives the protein CASRAGLSSEKLFF. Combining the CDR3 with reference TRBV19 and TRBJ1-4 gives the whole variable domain DGGITQSPKYLFRKEGQNVTLSCEQNLNHDAMYWYRQDPGQGLRLIYYSQIVNDFQKGDIAEGYSVSREKKESFPLTVTSAQKNPTAFYLCASRAGLSSEKLFFGSGTQLSVL.

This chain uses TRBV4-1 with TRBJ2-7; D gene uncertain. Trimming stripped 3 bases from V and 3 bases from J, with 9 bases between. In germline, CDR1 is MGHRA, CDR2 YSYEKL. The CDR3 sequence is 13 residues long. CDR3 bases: TGCGCCAGCAGCCAGTCACTCTACTACGAGCAGTACTTC. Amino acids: CASSQSLYYEQYF.

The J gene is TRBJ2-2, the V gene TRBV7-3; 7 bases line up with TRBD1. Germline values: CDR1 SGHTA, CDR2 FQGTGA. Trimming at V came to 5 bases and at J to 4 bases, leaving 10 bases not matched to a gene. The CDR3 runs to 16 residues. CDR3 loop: CASSPTTGLSTGELFF. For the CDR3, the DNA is TGTGCCAGCAGCCCAACGACAGGGTTAAGCACCGGGGAGCTGTTTTTT.

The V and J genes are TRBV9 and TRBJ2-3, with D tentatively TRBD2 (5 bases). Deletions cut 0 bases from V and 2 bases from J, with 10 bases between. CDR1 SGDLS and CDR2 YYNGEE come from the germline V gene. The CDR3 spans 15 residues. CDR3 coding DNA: TGTGCCAGCAGCGTAGCGGGGTTGAACACAGATACGCAGTATTTT. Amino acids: CASSVAGLNTDTQYF.